The clone carrying this TCR beta chain was observed a few times. This record belongs to a study of blood T cell repertoires in COVID-19. On the study more broadly: Samples taken during acute and convalescent COVID-19 were collected in the United States, Italy and Spain.

The germline V gene has CDR1 MGHRA and CDR2 YSYEKL. The CDR3 has 13 residues. J was trimmed by 3 bases and V by 3 bases; bases with no gene match: 1. As handled by the study authors: How many nucleated cells were present was estimated from reference gene primer amplification. This table comes from immunoSEQ multiplex PCR, and its TCRdb copy is limited to in-frame clones, with some not included. V, J and clone size were drawn from that table, and D and trimming were deduced from the DNA. Of roughly 440,000 clones listed, approximately 88% are singletons. Sequencing input: peripheral blood. The receptor's source is a woman aged 45 to 65 with COVID-19, enrolled during active disease. V is TRBV4-1 and J is TRBJ1-1; 7 nucleotides agree with TRBD1. The DNA for the CDR3 is TGCGCCAGCAGCCACAGGGGGGACACTGAAGCTTTCTTT. This encodes CASSHRGDTEAFF.